The following is a TCR beta chain sequence with its context. The data originate from a study of CD8 T cells in Susac syndrome. The RNA, about 0.45 to 1 ug, was put through reverse transcription using random hexamers. TCRdb used MiXCR to reprocess the immunoSEQ multiplex PCR reads, holding one entry per CDR3 protein. The sample holds 150,000 to 200,000 distinct CDR3 sequences, about 90% seen once. The sequence derives from a human donor in good health. The specimen sequenced was CD4+ T cells from PBMCs.

The CDR3 reads CATSQGLSTYEQYF. CDR3 nucleotides: TGTGCCACCTCTCAGGGATTATCAACCTACGAGCAGTACTTC. The V and J genes are TRBV11-1 and TRBJ2-7; D might be TRBD1 (5 bases). V shed 10 bases and J shed 2 bases, with 18 bases lying between them. Germline-derived CDR1 and CDR2 are SGHAT and FQDESV (reference sequence). The CDR3 covers 14 residues. Using reference TRBV11-1 and TRBJ2-7 for the parts outside the CDR3, the full variable domain is EAEVAQSPRYKITEKSQAVAFWCDPISGHATLYWYRQILGQGPELLVQFQDESVVDDSQLPKDRFSAERLKGVDSTLKIQPAELGDSAMYLCATSQGLSTYEQYFGPGTRLTVT.